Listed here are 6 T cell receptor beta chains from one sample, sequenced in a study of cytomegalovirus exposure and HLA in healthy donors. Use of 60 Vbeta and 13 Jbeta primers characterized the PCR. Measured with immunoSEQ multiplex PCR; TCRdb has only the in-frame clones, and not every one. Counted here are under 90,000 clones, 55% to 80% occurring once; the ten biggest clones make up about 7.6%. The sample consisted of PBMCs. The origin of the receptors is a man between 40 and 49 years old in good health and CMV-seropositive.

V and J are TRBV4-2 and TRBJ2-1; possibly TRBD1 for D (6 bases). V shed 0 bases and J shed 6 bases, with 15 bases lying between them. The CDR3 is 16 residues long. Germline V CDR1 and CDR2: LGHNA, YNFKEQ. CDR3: CASSQESAGVGNEQFF. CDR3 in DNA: TGTGCCAGCAGCCAAGAATCGGCAGGGGTTGGCAATGAGCAGTTCTTC.

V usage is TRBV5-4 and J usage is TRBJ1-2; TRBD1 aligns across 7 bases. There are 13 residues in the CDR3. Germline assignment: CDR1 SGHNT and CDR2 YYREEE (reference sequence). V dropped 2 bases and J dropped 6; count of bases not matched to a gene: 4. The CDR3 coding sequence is TGTGCCAGCAGCTTAGAGACAGGGCATGGCTACACCTTC. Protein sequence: CASSLETGHGYTF.

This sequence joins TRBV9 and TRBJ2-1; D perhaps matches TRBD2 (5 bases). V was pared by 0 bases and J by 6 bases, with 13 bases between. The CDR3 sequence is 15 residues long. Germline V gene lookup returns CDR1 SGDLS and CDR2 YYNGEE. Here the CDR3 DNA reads TGTGCCAGCAGCGTAGTGGACTCGGACCGCAATGAGCAGTTCTTC. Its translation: CASSVVDSDRNEQFF.

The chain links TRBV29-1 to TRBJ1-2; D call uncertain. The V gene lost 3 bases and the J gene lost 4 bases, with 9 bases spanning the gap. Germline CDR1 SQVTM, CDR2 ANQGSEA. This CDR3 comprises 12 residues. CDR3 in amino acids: CSVESLSYGYTF. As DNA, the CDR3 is TGCAGCGTTGAGAGCCTTAGCTATGGCTACACCTTC.

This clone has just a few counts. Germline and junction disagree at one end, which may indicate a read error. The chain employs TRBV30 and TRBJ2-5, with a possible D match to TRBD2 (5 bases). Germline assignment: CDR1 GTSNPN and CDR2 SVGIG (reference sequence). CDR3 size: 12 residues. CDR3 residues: CAWRGIQEAQYF. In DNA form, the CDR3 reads TGTGCCTGGCGGGGAATCCAAGAGGCCCAGTACTTC.

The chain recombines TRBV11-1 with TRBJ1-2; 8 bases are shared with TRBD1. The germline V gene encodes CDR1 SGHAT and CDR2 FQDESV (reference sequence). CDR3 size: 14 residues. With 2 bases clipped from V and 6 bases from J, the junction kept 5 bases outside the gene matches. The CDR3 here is CASSLRGQGDGYTF. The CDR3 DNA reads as TGTGCCAGCAGCTTACGAGGACAGGGTGATGGCTACACCTTC.